Described below is a single TCR beta chain sequence and its context. No antigen is known for it. This table comes from immunoSEQ multiplex PCR, and its TCRdb copy is limited to in-frame clones, with some not included. The sample has about 1.5 million clones; around 98% are singletons. Recent vaccinations or acute infections were absent in the healthy HIV-negative adult donors. Into CD45RA+ naive and CD45RA-negative memory subsets, the CD4+ cells were split. This sample was included in a study of shared clonotypes between healthy human individuals. Germline V CDR1 and CDR2: LGHNA, YNFKEQ. The CDR3 is made up of 22 amino acids. Trimming removed 1 base from V and 2 bases from J; junction bases left unmatched: 21. Study-level results: As a rule, naive subsets had a larger estimated richness than memory subsets. Generation probabilities were higher for clonotypes shared across all four sorted-subset donors than for unshared ones.

This sequence originates from a man aged 25-40 years in good health. The V call is TRBV4-2, the J call TRBJ2-2; 8 nucleotides agree with TRBD2. The specimen was naive CD4+ T cells sorted from blood. Documented subset: CD45RA+ positively selected. CDR3 in amino acids: CASSQVAFRGGLAGGNTGELFF. Written as DNA, the CDR3 is TGTGCCAGCAGCCAAGTTGCGTTCAGGGGTGGGCTAGCGGGCGGAAACACCGGGGAGCTGTTTTTT.